These T cell receptor beta chains were read from a single sample in a study of T cells in Graves' hyperthyroidism and ophthalmopathy. TCRdb re-derived calls from the multiplex PCR reads in MiXCR, one entry per CDR3 protein. This table has about 380,000 distinct CDR3 sequences, about a fifth appearing once. Sequencing was performed on blood. The source is a man aged 18-30 years with Graves' ophthalmopathy. Each CDR3 is given with its conserved first and last residue. The D gene is left open where the match is weak. Size is stated for part of the rows, as once, few or many counts, or as a class when the clone is expanded.

d_gene: -
v_gene: TRBV6-1
j_gene: TRBJ2-1
abundance: many
CDR3nt: TGTGCCAGCAGTGATGCAGGGAATGGATTGGATGAGCAGTTCTTC
CDR3aa: CASSDAGNGLDEQFF

d_gene: -
v_gene: TRBV7-6
j_gene: TRBJ2-5
abundance: many
CDR3nt: TGTGCCAGCAGCTTGGCAGACTCCAAGCAGACCCAGTACTTC
CDR3aa: CASSLADSKQTQYF

d_gene: TRBD1
v_gene: TRBV28
j_gene: TRBJ1-2
abundance: many
CDR3nt: TGTGCCAGCAGTCGACCAGGGGGCGATGGCTACACCTTC
CDR3aa: CASSRPGGDGYTF

d_gene: -
v_gene: TRBV7-2
j_gene: TRBJ1-2
abundance: -
CDR3nt: TGTGCCAGCAGCACCCTGAACGGGCCCGTGACGGCTAACTATGGCTACACCTTC
CDR3aa: CASSTLNGPVTANYGYTF

d_gene: TRBD1
v_gene: TRBV9
j_gene: TRBJ1-5
abundance: many
CDR3nt: TGTGCCAGCAGCGACCGACAGGGTTCGGCAAATCAGCCCCAGCATTTT
CDR3aa: CASSDRQGSANQPQHF

d_gene: TRBD1
v_gene: TRBV28
j_gene: TRBJ2-3
abundance: many
CDR3nt: TGTGCCAGCAGTTGGACAGGTAGCACAGATACGCAGTATTTT
CDR3aa: CASSWTGSTDTQYF

d_gene: -
v_gene: TRBV11-2
j_gene: TRBJ2-7
abundance: many
CDR3nt: TGTGCCAGCAGCTTGACAGACTCCTACGAGCAGTACTTC
CDR3aa: CASSLTDSYEQYF

d_gene: TRBD2
v_gene: TRBV4-1
j_gene: TRBJ2-1
abundance: -
CDR3nt: TGCGCCAGCAGCCAAGACCCCGGGGGGGCCCTTAATGAGCAGTTCTTC
CDR3aa: CASSQDPGGALNEQFF

d_gene: -
v_gene: TRBV7-8
j_gene: TRBJ2-7
abundance: many
CDR3nt: TGTGCCAGCAGCTTCGAGAGTGCCTACGAGCAGTACTTC
CDR3aa: CASSFESAYEQYF

d_gene: TRBD2
v_gene: TRBV27
j_gene: TRBJ2-1
abundance: few
CDR3nt: TGTGCCAGCAAGGGACTAGCGCCCCACAATGAGCAGTTCTTC
CDR3aa: CASKGLAPHNEQFF

d_gene: -
v_gene: TRBV2
j_gene: TRBJ1-4
abundance: many
CDR3nt: TGTGCCAGCAGTGACCTCGGCGGGCTTGAAAAACTGTTTTTT
CDR3aa: CASSDLGGLEKLFF

d_gene: -
v_gene: TRBV5-1
j_gene: TRBJ1-2
abundance: many
CDR3nt: TGCGCCAGCAGCTTGGGTCCGATATATGGCTACACCTTC
CDR3aa: CASSLGPIYGYTF

d_gene: TRBD2
v_gene: TRBV7-2
j_gene: TRBJ2-5
abundance: -
CDR3nt: TGTGCCAGCAGCCCGGAGGGGTTAGCGGGGGGGCCCATGGAGGAGACCCAGTACTTC
CDR3aa: CASSPEGLAGGPMEETQYF

d_gene: -
v_gene: TRBV6-1
j_gene: TRBJ2-6
abundance: -
CDR3nt: TGTGCCAGCAGGCTCGTGGGCGGGGCCAACGTCCTGACTTTC
CDR3aa: CASRLVGGANVLTF

d_gene: TRBD1
v_gene: TRBV6-1
j_gene: TRBJ1-1
abundance: -
CDR3nt: TGTGCCAGCAGACAGGACAGGATGAACACTGAAGCTTTCTTT
CDR3aa: CASRQDRMNTEAFF

d_gene: -
v_gene: TRBV19
j_gene: TRBJ1-2
abundance: -
CDR3nt: TGTGCCACCGGGACCGGATTGAGATACACCTTC
CDR3aa: CATGTGLRYTF

d_gene: -
v_gene: TRBV2
j_gene: TRBJ1-1
abundance: many
CDR3nt: TGTGCCAGCAGTGAGGGGTCCCCCACTGAAGCTTTCTTT
CDR3aa: CASSEGSPTEAFF

d_gene: TRBD2
v_gene: TRBV11-2
j_gene: TRBJ2-5
abundance: many
CDR3nt: TGTGCCAGCAGCCCCGCCGGGAGGGAGACCCAGTACTTC
CDR3aa: CASSPAGRETQYF

d_gene: TRBD1
v_gene: TRBV2
j_gene: TRBJ1-5
abundance: many
CDR3nt: TGTGCCAGCAGTGTACAGGGGAACGGTAATCAGCCCCAGCATTTT
CDR3aa: CASSVQGNGNQPQHF

d_gene: -
v_gene: TRBV13
j_gene: TRBJ2-7
abundance: many
CDR3nt: TGTGCCAGCAGCTTGGCTAGTCTCAGCTACGAGCAGTACTTC
CDR3aa: CASSLASLSYEQYF

d_gene: -
v_gene: TRBV5-1
j_gene: TRBJ2-7
abundance: many
CDR3nt: TGCGCCAGCAGCTTGGATTGGGACATGTACGAGCAGTACTTC
CDR3aa: CASSLDWDMYEQYF

d_gene: -
v_gene: TRBV20-1
j_gene: TRBJ1-5
abundance: many
CDR3nt: TGCAGTGCTAGAGACAAGGGGTCCCATCAGCCCCAGCATTTT
CDR3aa: CSARDKGSHQPQHF

d_gene: TRBD2
v_gene: TRBV7-6
j_gene: TRBJ2-1
abundance: few
CDR3nt: TGTGCCAGCAGCTCCCCCTCCGGGACTAGGGCTGCCAATGAGCAGTTCTTC
CDR3aa: CASSSPSGTRAANEQFF

d_gene: TRBD1
v_gene: TRBV7-8
j_gene: TRBJ1-4
abundance: many
CDR3nt: TGTGCCAGCAGCTTTTCGACAGGGGGAAATGAAAAACTGTTTTTT
CDR3aa: CASSFSTGGNEKLFF

d_gene: TRBD2
v_gene: TRBV13
j_gene: TRBJ2-5
abundance: few
CDR3nt: TGTGCCAGCAGCTTAGTAAGCGGGGGGTACCAAGAGACCCAGTACTTC
CDR3aa: CASSLVSGGYQETQYF

d_gene: -
v_gene: TRBV19
j_gene: TRBJ1-2
abundance: -
CDR3nt: TGTGCCAGTAGTACCGGCGGGGGTCTGGACTATGGCTACACCTTC
CDR3aa: CASSTGGGLDYGYTF

d_gene: TRBD1
v_gene: TRBV6-5
j_gene: TRBJ1-2
abundance: -
CDR3nt: TGTGCCAGCAGTTACACCGAAGACCGGGACAGGGGTTTAGGCTACACCTTC
CDR3aa: CASSYTEDRDRGLGYTF

d_gene: -
v_gene: TRBV11-2
j_gene: TRBJ2-1
abundance: many
CDR3nt: TGTGCCAGCAGCGCATTACAGGGTTTGGGGGAGCAGTTCTTC
CDR3aa: CASSALQGLGEQFF

d_gene: -
v_gene: TRBV7-9
j_gene: TRBJ2-4
abundance: many
CDR3nt: TGTGCCAGCAGCTTAGGGGGGGCAGACATTCAGTACTTC
CDR3aa: CASSLGGADIQYF

d_gene: -
v_gene: TRBV7-3
j_gene: TRBJ2-2
abundance: -
CDR3nt: TGTGCCAGCAGCCCCCGGGACCGCCATGGGGAGCTGTTTTTT
CDR3aa: CASSPRDRHGELFF

d_gene: -
v_gene: TRBV5-1
j_gene: TRBJ1-5
abundance: many
CDR3nt: TGCGCCAGCAGCTTGGGGGGAAGTATCAATCAGCCCCAGCATTTT
CDR3aa: CASSLGGSINQPQHF

d_gene: -
v_gene: TRBV9
j_gene: TRBJ2-5
abundance: many
CDR3nt: TGTGCCAGCAGCGTAGCAGCGGGAGAGACCCAGTACTTC
CDR3aa: CASSVAAGETQYF

d_gene: -
v_gene: TRBV28
j_gene: TRBJ2-7
abundance: many
CDR3nt: TGTGCCAGCAGTTTACCCGGGTCGCGGCGTGACGAGCAGTACTTC
CDR3aa: CASSLPGSRRDEQYF

d_gene: -
v_gene: TRBV5-6
j_gene: TRBJ1-3
abundance: few
CDR3nt: TGTGCCAGCAGCTTGGTGGGACGAGACTCCAGCTCTGGAAACACCATATATTTT
CDR3aa: CASSLVGRDSSSGNTIYF

d_gene: TRBD2
v_gene: TRBV6-5
j_gene: TRBJ2-3
abundance: many
CDR3nt: TGTGCCAGCAGTTACTCCCCCACTAGCGGCGCTAGCACAGATACGCAGTATTTT
CDR3aa: CASSYSPTSGASTDTQYF

d_gene: -
v_gene: TRBV13
j_gene: TRBJ1-6
abundance: -
CDR3nt: TGTGCCAGCACCCTGGGAGAGGGAAAGTCACCCCTCCACTTT
CDR3aa: CASTLGEGKSPLHF

d_gene: -
v_gene: TRBV6-1
j_gene: TRBJ2-7
abundance: many
CDR3nt: TGTGCCAGCAGAGAGTATAATGGGGAATCCTACGAGCAGTACTTC
CDR3aa: CASREYNGESYEQYF

d_gene: -
v_gene: TRBV10-3
j_gene: TRBJ2-7
abundance: many
CDR3nt: TGTGCCATCGCGGCCGAGGCCTACGAGCAGTACTTC
CDR3aa: CAIAAEAYEQYF

d_gene: -
v_gene: TRBV2
j_gene: TRBJ1-1
abundance: few
CDR3nt: TGCATGAACCTACGAGAAACGAACACTGAAGCTTTCTTT
CDR3aa: CMNLRETNTEAFF